This is a list of T cell receptor beta chains from one sample in a study of T cells expressing NK-cell markers. Reprocessing the 5' RACE reads, TCRdb reports a single entry for every CDR3 protein and omits DNA. The ten most abundant clones cover about 7.1% of a sample with about 440,000 distinct CDR3 sequences. Sequencing used blood T cells: a sorted CD56 or NKG2C T cell subset, CD4+ or CD8+ T cells, or bulk PBMC T cells (not recorded which). The receptors were sampled from a woman aged 18 to 75 in good health. The CDR3 runs from the conserved cysteine through the conserved F or W. Fields, in order: CDR3 protein, J gene, V gene.

CDR3 protein: CASSVSGGQYNEQFF
J gene: TRBJ2-1
V gene: TRBV9

CDR3 protein: CASSLMPSGVETQYF
J gene: TRBJ2-5
V gene: TRBV11-2

CDR3 protein: CASSLEDRGDEAFF
J gene: TRBJ1-1
V gene: TRBV7-6

CDR3 protein: CASKGGPVGNIQYF
J gene: TRBJ2-4
V gene: TRBV6-1

CDR3 protein: CAISTAGTGNYEQYF
J gene: TRBJ2-7
V gene: TRBV10-3

CDR3 protein: CASSQGQGRMNTEAFF
J gene: TRBJ1-1
V gene: TRBV14

CDR3 protein: CASSWGDFYEQFF
J gene: TRBJ2-1
V gene: TRBV5-1

CDR3 protein: CSAVDGKETQYF
J gene: TRBJ2-5
V gene: TRBV29-1

CDR3 protein: CASSQIYGPYNEQFF
J gene: TRBJ2-1
V gene: TRBV4-1

CDR3 protein: CASSTWGSSGTDTQYF
J gene: TRBJ2-3
V gene: TRBV12-3/TRBV12-4

CDR3 protein: CSARSRLTYEQYF
J gene: TRBJ2-7
V gene: TRBV20-1

CDR3 protein: CASSLPTGTLQETQYF
J gene: TRBJ2-5
V gene: TRBV7-2

CDR3 protein: CASSYSPGAAKNIQYF
J gene: TRBJ2-4
V gene: TRBV6-2/TRBV6-3

CDR3 protein: CASTGHRPDTQYF
J gene: TRBJ2-3
V gene: TRBV5-1

CDR3 protein: CAISEGMNTEAFF
J gene: TRBJ1-1
V gene: TRBV10-3

CDR3 protein: CASSKYRIDDYGYTF
J gene: TRBJ1-2
V gene: TRBV12-3/TRBV12-4

CDR3 protein: CASSRQRQGPNTGELFF
J gene: TRBJ2-2
V gene: TRBV7-2

CDR3 protein: CASSQHRGSRGNTEAFF
J gene: TRBJ1-1
V gene: TRBV7-2

CDR3 protein: CASSFGTEGEAFF
J gene: TRBJ1-1
V gene: TRBV7-6

CDR3 protein: CASSYLRDGAEAFF
J gene: TRBJ1-1
V gene: TRBV6-2/TRBV6-3

CDR3 protein: CAWSGGEGTQYF
J gene: TRBJ2-5
V gene: TRBV30

CDR3 protein: CASSLGGHSSYNEQFF
J gene: TRBJ2-1
V gene: TRBV5-1

CDR3 protein: CASSHGTSSTDTQYF
J gene: TRBJ2-3
V gene: TRBV2

CDR3 protein: CASSESGTYTGELFF
J gene: TRBJ2-2
V gene: TRBV6-1

CDR3 protein: CASSQRRGSGNTIYF
J gene: TRBJ1-3
V gene: TRBV3-1

CDR3 protein: CASSQGVLQGTEAFF
J gene: TRBJ1-1
V gene: TRBV3-1

CDR3 protein: CATSREIGELFF
J gene: TRBJ2-2
V gene: TRBV15

CDR3 protein: CASSLGGQGRKTQYF
J gene: TRBJ2-5
V gene: TRBV28

CDR3 protein: CASGFLVARGDTGELFF
J gene: TRBJ2-2
V gene: TRBV12-5